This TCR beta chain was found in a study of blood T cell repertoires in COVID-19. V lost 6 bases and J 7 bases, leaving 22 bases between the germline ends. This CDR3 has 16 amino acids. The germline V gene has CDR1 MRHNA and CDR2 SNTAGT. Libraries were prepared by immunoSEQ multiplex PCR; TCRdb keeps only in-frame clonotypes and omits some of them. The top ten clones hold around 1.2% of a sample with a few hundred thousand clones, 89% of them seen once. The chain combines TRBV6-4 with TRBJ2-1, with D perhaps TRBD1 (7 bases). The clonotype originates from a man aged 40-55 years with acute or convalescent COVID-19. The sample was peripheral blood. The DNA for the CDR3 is TGTGCCAGCAGCCCCGAAGGGGGCGCAGGAGGGAATGAGCAGTTCTTC. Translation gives CASSPEGGAGGNEQFF.